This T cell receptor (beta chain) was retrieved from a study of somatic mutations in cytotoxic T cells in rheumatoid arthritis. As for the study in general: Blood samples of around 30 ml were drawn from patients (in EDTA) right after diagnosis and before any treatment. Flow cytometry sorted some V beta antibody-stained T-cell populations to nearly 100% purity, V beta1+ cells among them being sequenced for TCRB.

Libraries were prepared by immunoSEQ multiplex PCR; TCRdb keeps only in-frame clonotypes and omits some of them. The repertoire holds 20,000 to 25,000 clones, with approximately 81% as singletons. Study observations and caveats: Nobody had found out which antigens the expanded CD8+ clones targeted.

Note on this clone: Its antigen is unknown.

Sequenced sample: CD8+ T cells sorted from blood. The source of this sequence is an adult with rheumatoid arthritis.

The CDR3 DNA reads as TGTGCCGTGGGGGGGAAGAGCGGACCCTACGAGCAGTACTTC. This encodes CAVGGKSGPYEQYF. The V and J genes are TRBV7-9 and TRBJ2-7, with 7 bases identical to TRBD2. J was trimmed by 2 bases and V by 11 bases; bases with no gene match: 12. In germline, CDR1 is SEHNR, CDR2 FQNEAQ (reference sequence). The CDR3 consists of 14 residues.